One sample yielded the 21 T cell receptor beta chains listed below, sequenced in a study of blood T cells in healthy people across ages. A sample-barcoded 5' primer and a J-beta primer mix were used in a second PCR of roughly 6 to 11 cycles. TCRdb reprocessed the 5' RACE reads with MiXCR, giving one entry per CDR3 protein. The profile shows 1.5 million to 2 million distinct CDR3 sequences, just under 50% of them singletons. What was sequenced was blood. These receptors all come from a middle-aged woman in good health.

The chain uses TRBV6-2 or TRBV6-3 and TRBJ1-1, with 8 positions matching TRBD1. CDR3 length: 15 residues. With V trimmed by 6 bases and J by 0 bases, 6 bases remained unmatched. Germline assignment: CDR1 MNHEY and CDR2 SVGEGT. The CDR3 bases are TGTGCCAGCAGGGAGGGACAGGCTTTGAACACTGAAGCTTTCTTT. This sequence encodes CASREGQALNTEAFF.

The chain links TRBV28 to TRBJ1-2; no reliable D call. V was trimmed by 1 base and J by 6 bases, leaving 15 bases between them. This CDR3 is built from 15 residues. The germline CDR1 and CDR2 sequences are MDHEN and SYDVKM. The CDR3 is CASSLSGERRNGYTF. As DNA, the CDR3 is TGTGCCAGCAGTTTATCCGGTGAGAGGAGAAATGGCTACACCTTC.

The chain has TRBV7-9 and TRBJ2-1, with D possibly TRBD1 on 6 matching bases. V lost 1 base to trimming and J lost 0 bases, with 13 bases between them. There are 17 residues in the CDR3. CDR1 SEHNR and CDR2 FQNEAQ come from the germline V gene (reference sequence). In DNA, the CDR3 is TGTGCCAGCAGCTTAGGGGTGGGGGCCGGCTCCTACAATGAGCAGTTCTTC. Its protein is CASSLGVGAGSYNEQFF.

The V and J genes are TRBV5-1 and TRBJ2-3; D is unclear. The CDR3 has 18 amino acids. Germline CDR1 SGHRS, CDR2 YFSETQ. The V end was cut by 1 base, the J end by 0 bases, with 18 bases between. CDR3 in DNA: TGCGCCAGCAGCTTGACCCCGAGAGTAGCAGCTAGCACAGATACGCAGTATTTT. Amino acid sequence: CASSLTPRVAASTDTQYF.

This clonotype was picked up a small number of times. The chain employs TRBV24-1 and TRBJ2-3; 7 positions agree with TRBD2. Germline V gene data show CDR1 as KGHDR and CDR2 as SFDVKD. Trimming took 7 bases from V and 6 from J; bases not matched to a gene: 6. This CDR3 is 13 amino acids long. The chain's CDR3 is CATRGGIADTQYF. CDR3 DNA sequence: TGTGCCACCAGGGGGGGGATAGCGGATACGCAGTATTTT.

This clonotype was seen more than once but under ten times. This may be a read error: a much more frequent sequence differs by one nucleotide. This sequence joins TRBV6-5 and TRBJ2-7; D remains unclear. Germline V gives CDR1 MNHEY, CDR2 SVGAGI. The CDR3 contains 11 residues. Trimming stripped 5 bases from V and 2 bases from J, with 4 bases between. This CDR3 reads CASSIPYEQYF. The CDR3 DNA reads TGTGCCAGCAGTATCCCCTACGAGCAGTACTTC.

This clonotype was counted a single time. This rearrangement joins TRBV9 to TRBJ2-3; 9 bases are shared with TRBD2. The length of the CDR3 is 16 residues. Germline V gene data show CDR1 as SGDLS and CDR2 as YYNGEE. V lost 2 bases and J lost 3; bases outside the gene matches: 7. Here the CDR3 reads CASSVGGGATTDTQYF. Here the CDR3 DNA reads TGTGCCAGCAGCGTGGGCGGGGGGGCGACGACAGATACGCAGTATTTT.

The chain is built from TRBV11-2 and TRBJ2-1; 7 nucleotides agree with TRBD2. The CDR3 is made up of 13 amino acids. Losses at the gene ends were 2 bases for V and 14 bases for J; bases not matched to a gene: 9. The germline CDR1 and CDR2 sequences are SGHAT and FQNNGV. Here the CDR3 reads CASSLMGGVGEFF. CDR3 DNA: TGTGCCAGCAGCTTAATGGGGGGGGTGGGGGAGTTCTTC.

The gene calls are TRBV29-1 and TRBJ2-7; no definite D call. Germline-derived CDR1 and CDR2 are SQVTM and ANQGSEA. V dropped 6 bases and J dropped 2 bases, with 11 bases sitting between them. This CDR3 has 12 residues. CDR3 residues: CSVKTWTYEQYF. The CDR3 DNA reads as TGCAGCGTAAAAACATGGACCTACGAGCAGTACTTC.

This chain links TRBV27 with TRBJ1-6; D gene unclear. The CDR3 runs to 14 residues. Germline CDR1 and CDR2: MNHEY and SMNVEV (reference sequence). The V end lost 4 bases, the J end lost 2 bases, and 6 bases lay between the germline ends. CDR3 protein: CASSYGTYNSPLHF. DNA for the CDR3: TGTGCCAGCAGTTACGGGACCTATAATTCACCCCTCCACTTT.

The chain links TRBV2 to TRBJ2-3, with D unclear. Per the germline V gene, CDR1 is SNHLY and CDR2 is FYNNEI. Trimming pared 8 bases from V and 3 bases from J, leaving 12 bases between. This CDR3 is 13 amino acids long. The CDR3 DNA follows: TGTGCCAGCGTTGGGCGCCTAACAGATACGCAGTATTTT. It specifies CASVGRLTDTQYF.

This chain links TRBV24-1 with TRBJ2-1; 7 bases agree with TRBD2. The CDR3 spans 13 residues. The germline V gene encodes CDR1 KGHDR and CDR2 SFDVKD. Trimming took 8 bases from V and 10 from J; bases not matched to a gene: 10. CDR3 sequence (DNA): TGTGCCACCAAGAGGGACTACGGAGGGGAGCAGTTCTTC. Protein: CATKRDYGGEQFF.

There are a few counts of this clonotype. The V gene is TRBV6-6, the J gene TRBJ2-1; 13 bases line up with TRBD2. With V trimmed by 5 bases and J by 9 bases, 4 bases remained unmatched. CDR3 length: 14 residues. Germline V gives CDR1 MNHNY, CDR2 SVGAGI (reference sequence). The CDR3 nucleotides are TGTGCCAGCAGTCCCAGACTAGCGGGGGGTGAGCAGTTCTTC. It specifies CASSPRLAGGEQFF.

The J gene is TRBJ2-7, the V gene TRBV7-3; 8 bases agree with TRBD2. This CDR3 has 17 amino acids. Trimming removed 4 bases from V and 4 bases from J; junction bases left unmatched: 15. Germline V gene lookup returns CDR1 SGHTA and CDR2 FQGTGA. The DNA of the CDR3 is TGTGCCAGCAGCTGCCCTAGGACTTTAGCGGGGTTATACGAGCAGTACTTC. It yields the protein CASSCPRTLAGLYEQYF.

This clonotype has a handful of counts. The CDR3 DNA reads as TGTGCCAGCAGTTACGGCAGGGCGAGCGAGCAGTACTTC. This translates into CASSYGRASEQYF. V and J are TRBV6-2 or TRBV6-3 and TRBJ2-4; a possible D gene is TRBD1 (5 bases). Gene TRBJ2-7 matches the end of the DNA better, so the J call may be wrong. CDR3 length: 13 residues. CDR1 is MNHEY and CDR2 is SVGEGT in the germline V gene.

The gene calls are TRBV6-5 and TRBJ1-6; possibly TRBD1 for D (6 bases). The CDR3 runs to 16 residues. Germline lookup yields CDR1 MNHEY and CDR2 SVGAGI. The V end lost 4 bases, the J end lost 9 bases, and 19 bases lay between the germline ends. The CDR3 here is CASSSSRRGRGSPLHF. The CDR3 DNA reads as TGTGCCAGCAGTTCCTCGAGGCGGGGGCGCGGTTCACCCCTCCACTTT.

The chain uses TRBV12-3 or TRBV12-4 and TRBJ2-5; tentatively, D is TRBD2 (6 bases). The CDR3 covers 14 residues. The V and J ends lost 6 bases and 1 base respectively, with 12 bases between them. The CDR3 sequence: CASSSGVIQETQYF. The DNA for the CDR3 is TGTGCCAGCAGCTCGGGGGTTATCCAAGAGACCCAGTACTTC.

This clonotype was counted a few times. The rearrangement joins TRBV11-2 to TRBJ2-1; D not certain. CDR3 size: 13 residues. Trimming left V 1 base short and J 8 bases short, with 9 bases between. Germline assignment: CDR1 SGHAT and CDR2 FQNNGV. The CDR3 region is CASSLVVRDEQFF. The CDR3 DNA reads TGTGCCAGCAGCTTAGTAGTAAGGGATGAGCAGTTCTTC. Full variable domain (rest looked up from reference TRBV11-2 and TRBJ2-1): EAGVAQSPRYKIIEKRQSVAFWCNPISGHATLYWYQQILGQGPKLLIQFQNNGVVDDSQLPKDRFSAERLKGVDSTLKIQPAKLEDSAVYLCASSLVVRDEQFFGPGTRLTVL.

CDR3 DNA: TGTGCCAGCAGTTACGGTCGGGGCGTAGGCACAGATACGCAGTATTTT. Translating it yields CASSYGRGVGTDTQYF. The chain is built from TRBV6-2 or TRBV6-3 and TRBJ2-3; D might be TRBD1 or TRBD2, each matching 5 bases. With 2 bases removed from V and 1 base from J, the gap between germline ends came to 13 bases. The CDR3 length is 16 residues. CDR1 and CDR2 from the germline V gene are MNHEY and SVGEGT.

The chain is built from TRBV4-2 and TRBJ1-2; D is perhaps TRBD1 (5 bases). With 0 bases removed from V and 8 bases from J, the gap between germline ends came to 16 bases. The CDR3 sequence is 15 residues long. Germline-derived CDR1 and CDR2 are LGHNA and YNFKEQ. CDR3 region: CASSQDRVQGGGYTF. The DNA of the CDR3 is TGTGCCAGCAGCCAAGATCGGGTGCAGGGAGGGGGCTACACCTTC.

About this clonotype: The junction does not match germline at one end; this may be a read error. This chain joins TRBV4-2 and TRBJ1-2; 9 bases line up with TRBD1. CDR1 is LGHNA, CDR2 YNFKEQ, per germline. CDR3 length equals 15 residues. CDR3 loop: CASRPAGTGSWGYIF. CDR3 nucleotide sequence: TGTGCCAGTAGACCAGCCGGGACAGGGAGTTGGGGCTACATCTTC.